This T cell receptor (beta chain) was captured by sequencing in a study of T-cell memory formation after mild COVID-19. TCRdb reprocessed the 5' RACE reads with MiXCR, giving one entry per CDR3 protein. Of some 310,000 distinct CDR3 sequences listed, 20% to 25% are singletons. The CDR3 runs 13 residues. Germline CDR1 is KGHSH and CDR2 is LQKENI. V was trimmed by 3 bases and J by 3 bases, leaving 8 bases between them. The sequence came from a man between 18 and 35 years old who had mild COVID-19 (a few samples of this study predate the infection). Cell type and time point are not known. The sequenced material came from PBMCs or a T cell subset sorted from them (not recorded which). The chain has TRBV18 and TRBJ2-5, with D unresolved. The CDR3 reads CASSPVGKETQYF. CDR3 sequence (DNA): TGTGCCAGCTCACCGGTTGGGAAAGAGACCCAGTACTTC. Full variable domain (missing parts from reference TRBV18 and TRBJ2-5): NAGVMQNPRHLVRRRGQEARLRCSPMKGHSHVYWYRQLPEEGLKFMVYLQKENIIDESGMPKERFSAEFPKEGPSILRIQQVVRGDSAAYFCASSPVGKETQYFGPGTRLLVL.